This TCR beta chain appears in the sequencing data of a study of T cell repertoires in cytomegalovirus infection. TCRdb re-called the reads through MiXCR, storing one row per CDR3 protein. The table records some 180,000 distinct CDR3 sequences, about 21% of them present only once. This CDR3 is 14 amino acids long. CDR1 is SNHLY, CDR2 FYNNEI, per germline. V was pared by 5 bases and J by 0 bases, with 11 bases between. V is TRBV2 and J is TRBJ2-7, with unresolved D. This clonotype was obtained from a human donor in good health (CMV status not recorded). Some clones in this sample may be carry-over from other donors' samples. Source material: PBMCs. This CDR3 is CASSSREGSYEQYF. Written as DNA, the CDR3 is TGTGCCAGCAGTTCCCGAGAAGGCTCCTACGAGCAGTACTTC.